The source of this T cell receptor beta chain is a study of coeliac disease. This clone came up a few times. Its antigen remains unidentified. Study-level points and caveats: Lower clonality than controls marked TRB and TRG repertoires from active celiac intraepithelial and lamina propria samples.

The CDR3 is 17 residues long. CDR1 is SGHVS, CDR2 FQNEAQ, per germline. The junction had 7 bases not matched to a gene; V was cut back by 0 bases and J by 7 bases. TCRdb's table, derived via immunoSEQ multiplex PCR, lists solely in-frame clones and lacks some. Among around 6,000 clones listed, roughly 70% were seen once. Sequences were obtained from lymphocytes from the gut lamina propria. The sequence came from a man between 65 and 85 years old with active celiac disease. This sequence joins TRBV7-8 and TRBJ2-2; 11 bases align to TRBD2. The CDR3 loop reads CASSLASGRGNGGELFF. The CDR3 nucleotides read TGTGCCAGCAGCTTAGCTAGCGGGAGGGGGAATGGCGGGGAGCTGTTTTTT.